Below, 13 T cell receptor beta chains from the same sample are listed, as sequenced in a study of lymphopenia after photon versus proton radiotherapy. Libraries were prepared by immunoSEQ multiplex PCR; TCRdb keeps only in-frame clonotypes and omits some of them. The sample carries more than 15,000 clones, 84% recorded once. Material: peripheral blood, obtained from a patient treated with photon-based radiotherapy. All receptors derive from a woman aged 45-65 years with pancreatic cancer.

The chain links TRBV7-2 to TRBJ2-4; 7 bases are shared with TRBD2. This CDR3 spans 12 amino acids. Per the germline V gene, CDR1 is SGHTA and CDR2 is FQGNSA. The ends lost 5 bases at V and 8 bases at J; junction bases unmatched: 3. The CDR3 DNA sequence: TGTGCCAGCAGCCCAACTAGCGACATTCAGTACTTC. This translates into CASSPTSDIQYF. The complete variable domain, with remaining parts taken from reference TRBV7-2 and TRBJ2-4, reads GAGVSQSPSNKVTEKGKDVELRCDPISGHTALYWYRQSLGQGLEFLIYFQGNSAPDKSGLPSDRFSAERTGGSVSTLTIQRTQQEDSAVYLCASSPTSDIQYFGAGTRLSVL.

The chain carries TRBV19 and TRBJ1-5; no reliable D call. Trimming cost V 6 bases and J 2 bases, with 14 bases left between them. This CDR3 has 15 residues. The germline V gene encodes CDR1 LNHDA and CDR2 SQIVND (reference sequence). The CDR3 DNA reads TGTGCCAGTAGACGTGGTCCGCGTGGCAATCAGCCCCAGCATTTT. Its translation: CASRRGPRGNQPQHF. The full variable domain, its missing parts supplied by reference TRBV19 and TRBJ1-5, is DGGITQSPKYLFRKEGQNVTLSCEQNLNHDAMYWYRQDPGQGLRLIYYSQIVNDFQKGDIAEGYSVSREKKESFPLTVTSAQKNPTAFYLCASRRGPRGNQPQHFGDGTRLSIL.

This rearrangement joins TRBV10-3 to TRBJ2-1; D may be TRBD1 or TRBD2 (5 bases each). Deletions cut 6 bases from V and 6 bases from J, with 21 bases between. This CDR3 has 16 amino acids. CDR1 ENHRY and CDR2 SYGVKD come from the germline V gene. This chain's CDR3 is CAISATGTERSNEQFF. The CDR3 DNA sequence: TGTGCCATCAGCGCTACCGGGACCGAACGGAGCAATGAGCAGTTCTTC.

The chain joins TRBV18 to TRBJ2-2, with 10 positions matching TRBD2. Looked up from germline, CDR1 is KGHSH and CDR2 is LQKENI. Unmatched junction bases numbered 2, after V lost 1 base and J lost 3 bases. This CDR3 has 16 amino acids. CDR3 in amino acids: CASSPLAGGDTGELFF. The CDR3 nucleotides read TGTGCCAGCTCACCACTAGCGGGAGGTGACACCGGGGAGCTGTTTTTT.

The sample holds one count of this clone. One end of the junction is discordant with germline, which a read error may explain. This same CDR3 is encoded by further DNA sequences in the sample. This sequence joins TRBV29-1 and TRBJ2-2; D possibly matches TRBD1 or TRBD2 (5 bases each). Germline V lookup: CDR1 SQVTM, CDR2 ANQGSEA. CDR3 length: 16 residues. DNA for the CDR3: TGCAGCGTTGAAGCCCTGAGGGGCTCGAACACTGGGGAGCTGTTTTTT. Translating it yields CSVEALRGSNTGELFF.

The chain uses TRBV5-1 and TRBJ2-1; no reliable D call. CDR1 is SGHRS, CDR2 YFSETQ, per germline. The length of the CDR3 is 16 residues. Trimming pared 4 bases from V and 0 bases from J, leaving 14 bases between. The CDR3, as DNA: TGCGCCAGCAGCATTGGATGGGGAAGCTCCTACAATGAGCAGTTCTTC. Residues: CASSIGWGSSYNEQFF.

This clone turned up a few times. Other nucleotide sequences in the sample specify the same CDR3. The J gene is TRBJ1-5, the V gene TRBV27; weak D call: TRBD1 (5 bases). Germline CDR1 MNHEY, CDR2 SMNVEV (reference sequence). The CDR3 has 14 residues. The V end was cut by 2 bases, the J end by 3 bases, with 8 bases between. CDR3 in amino acids: CASSLQGVNQPQHF. In nucleotides, the CDR3 is TGTGCCAGCAGTTTACAGGGTGTCAATCAGCCCCAGCATTTT.

V usage is TRBV10-3 and J usage is TRBJ2-7; no reliable D call. Germline values: CDR1 ENHRY, CDR2 SYGVKD. The CDR3 spans 12 residues. Trimming took 7 bases from V and 0 from J, leaving 7 bases between them. The CDR3 sequence is CAITTDSYEQYF. The DNA of the CDR3 is TGTGCCATCACAACCGACTCCTACGAGCAGTACTTC.

This clone was seen once. The rearrangement uses TRBV14 and TRBJ1-1; weak D call: TRBD1 (6 bases). The germline gives CDR1 SGHDN, CDR2 FVKESK. The CDR3 consists of 16 residues. V lost 0 bases and J 1 base, leaving 12 bases between the germline ends. The CDR3 region is CASSQEGGPRNTEAFF. Here the CDR3 DNA reads TGTGCCAGCAGCCAAGAAGGGGGACCAAGGAACACTGAAGCTTTCTTT.

This chain links TRBV19 with TRBJ2-1, with TRBD2 matching 14 bases. Trimming removed 0 bases from V and 5 bases from J; junction bases left unmatched: 6. Germline loops: CDR1 LNHDA, CDR2 SQIVND (reference sequence). The CDR3 runs 18 residues. In nucleotides, the CDR3 is TGTGCCAGTAGTATAGATCTGACTAGCGGGAGGGCCGACAATGAGCAGTTCTTC. Encoded protein: CASSIDLTSGRADNEQFF.

The chain carries TRBV7-8 and TRBJ2-7, with TRBD1 matching over 7 bases. The V gene end was trimmed by 2 bases and the J gene end by 4 bases; junction bases not matched to a gene: 20. Looked up from germline, CDR1 is SGHVS and CDR2 is FQNEAQ. The CDR3 totals 19 residues. The CDR3 DNA reads TGTGCCAGCAGCTTAATACTCGGGACGAACACAGGGGAACCTTACGAGCAGTACTTC. Translating it yields CASSLILGTNTGEPYEQYF.

There are a few counts of this clone. The rearrangement joins TRBV6-1 to TRBJ2-3; the D gene is possibly TRBD2 (6 bases). V was cut by 4 bases and J by 5 bases, with 10 bases left in between. The CDR3 totals 13 residues. The germline CDR1 and CDR2 sequences are MNHNS and SASEGT. The CDR3 region has the DNA TGTGCCAGCAGTGCTCCCGGGGGAGATACGCAGTATTTT. Translated, it gives CASSAPGGDTQYF.

The chain is built from TRBV29-1 and TRBJ2-2, with D possibly TRBD1 on 5 matching bases. CDR1 SQVTM and CDR2 ANQGSEA come from the germline V gene. The CDR3 length is 15 residues. Trimming took off 0 bases at V and 3 bases at J, with 11 bases between the two ends. Written as DNA, the CDR3 is TGCAGCGTTGAAGATCTCGGCAGGGACACCGGGGAGCTGTTTTTT. Its protein is CSVEDLGRDTGELFF.